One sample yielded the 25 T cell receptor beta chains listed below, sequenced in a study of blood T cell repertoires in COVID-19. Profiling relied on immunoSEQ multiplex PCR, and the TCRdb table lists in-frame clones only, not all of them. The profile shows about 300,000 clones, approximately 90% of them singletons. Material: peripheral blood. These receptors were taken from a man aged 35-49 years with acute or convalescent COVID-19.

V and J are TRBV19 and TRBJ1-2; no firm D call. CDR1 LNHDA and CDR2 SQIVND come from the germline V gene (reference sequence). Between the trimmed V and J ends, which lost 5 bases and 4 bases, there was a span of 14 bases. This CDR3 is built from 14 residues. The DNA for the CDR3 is TGTGCCAGTAGTCCCCTTCGGGGAGGCTATGGCTACACCTTC. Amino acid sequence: CASSPLRGGYGYTF.

The DNA for the CDR3 is TGTGCCAGCAGTCCCGACAGGGGTGGAAAACTGTTTTTT. This gives the protein CASSPDRGGKLFF. The gene calls are TRBV6-5 and TRBJ1-4; TRBD1 aligns across 8 bases. From germline, CDR1 is MNHEY and CDR2 SVGAGI. Trimming at V came to 5 bases and at J to 10 bases, leaving 6 bases not matched to a gene. CDR3 length equals 13 residues.

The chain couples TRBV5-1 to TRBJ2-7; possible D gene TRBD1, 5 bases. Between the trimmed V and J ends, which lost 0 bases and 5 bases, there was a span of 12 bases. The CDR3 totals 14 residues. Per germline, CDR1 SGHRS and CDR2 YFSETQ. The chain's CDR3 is CASSLGQGRHEQYF. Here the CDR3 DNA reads TGCGCCAGCAGCTTGGGCCAGGGTAGGCACGAGCAGTACTTC.

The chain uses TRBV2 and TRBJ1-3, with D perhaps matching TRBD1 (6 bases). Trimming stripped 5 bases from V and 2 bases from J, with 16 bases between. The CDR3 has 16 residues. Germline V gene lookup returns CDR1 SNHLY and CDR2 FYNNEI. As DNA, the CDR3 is TGTGCCAGCAGTCCCTATCTGGGGACAACTGGAAACACCATATATTTT. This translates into CASSPYLGTTGNTIYF.

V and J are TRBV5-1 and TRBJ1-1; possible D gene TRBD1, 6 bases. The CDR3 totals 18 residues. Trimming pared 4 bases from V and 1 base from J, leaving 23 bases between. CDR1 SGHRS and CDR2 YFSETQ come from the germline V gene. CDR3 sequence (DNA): TGCGCCAGCAGCATAAGAGGGGGATTACTAGGTGAGAACACTGAAGCTTTCTTT. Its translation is CASSIRGGLLGENTEAFF.

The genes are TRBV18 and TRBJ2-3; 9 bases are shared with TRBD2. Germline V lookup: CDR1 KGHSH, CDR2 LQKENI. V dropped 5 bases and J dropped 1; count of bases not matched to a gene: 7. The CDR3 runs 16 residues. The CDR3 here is CASSKGAGGRTDTQYF. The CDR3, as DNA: TGTGCCAGCTCAAAGGGAGCGGGGGGCCGCACAGATACGCAGTATTTT.

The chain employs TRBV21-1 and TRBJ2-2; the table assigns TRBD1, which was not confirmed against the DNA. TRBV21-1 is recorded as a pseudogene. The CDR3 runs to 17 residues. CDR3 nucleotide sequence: TGTGCCAGCAGCTCAAAGCGATACAGGGTGAACACCGGGGAGCTGTTTTTT. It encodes CASSSKRYRVNTGELFF.

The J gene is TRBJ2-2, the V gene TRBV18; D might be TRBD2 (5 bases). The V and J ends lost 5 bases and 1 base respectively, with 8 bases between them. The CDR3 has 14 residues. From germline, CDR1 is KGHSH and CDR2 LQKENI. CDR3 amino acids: CASSGEWNTGELFF. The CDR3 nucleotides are TGTGCCAGCTCAGGGGAGTGGAACACCGGGGAGCTGTTTTTT.

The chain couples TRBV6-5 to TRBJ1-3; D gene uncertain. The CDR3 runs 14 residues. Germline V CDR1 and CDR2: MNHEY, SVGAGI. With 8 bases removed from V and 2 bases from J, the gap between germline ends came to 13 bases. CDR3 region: CASSEVFTGNTIYF. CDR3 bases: TGTGCCAGCTCAGAGGTTTTTACTGGAAACACCATATATTTT.

CDR3: CASSLLRPGQGKTNYGYTF. The CDR3 coding sequence is TGTGCCAGCAGCTTGCTTCGGCCGGGACAGGGTAAAACTAACTATGGCTACACCTTC. J is TRBJ1-2 and V is TRBV5-4; 9 positions agree with TRBD1. After removal of 1 base from V and 0 bases from J, the junction contained 13 bases not matched to a gene. CDR3 length: 19 residues. The germline V gene encodes CDR1 SGHNT and CDR2 YYREEE (reference sequence).

The DNA for the CDR3 is TGTGCCAGCAGGGGCACAGGGGGGGGCTACGAGCAGTACTTC. This translates into CASRGTGGGYEQYF. This sequence joins TRBV6-5 and TRBJ2-7; D is possibly TRBD1 (8 bases). This CDR3 spans 14 amino acids. Germline V CDR1 and CDR2: MNHEY, SVGAGI. Trimming took 6 bases from V and 3 from J, leaving 15 bases between them.

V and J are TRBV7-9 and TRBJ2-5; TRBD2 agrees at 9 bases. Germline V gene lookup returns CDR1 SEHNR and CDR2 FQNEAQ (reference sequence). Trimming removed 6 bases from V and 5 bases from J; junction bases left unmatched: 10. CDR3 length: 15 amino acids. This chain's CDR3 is CASRLAGTSQETQYF. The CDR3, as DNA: TGTGCCAGCAGACTTGCCGGGACTAGCCAGGAGACCCAGTACTTC.

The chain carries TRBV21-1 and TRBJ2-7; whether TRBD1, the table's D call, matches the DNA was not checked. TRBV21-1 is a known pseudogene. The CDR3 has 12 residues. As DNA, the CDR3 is TGTGCCAGCAGCGGGGGACAGGGGGAACGGTACTTC. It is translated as CASSGGQGERYF.

CDR3 DNA sequence: TGCGCCAGCAGCTTAACGGGTCGATCGAACACCGGGGAGCTGTTTTTT. Its translation: CASSLTGRSNTGELFF. The chain recombines TRBV5-1 with TRBJ2-2, with unresolved D. V lost 2 bases and J lost 0, with 11 bases in between. Germline V gives CDR1 SGHRS, CDR2 YFSETQ. This CDR3 is 16 amino acids long.

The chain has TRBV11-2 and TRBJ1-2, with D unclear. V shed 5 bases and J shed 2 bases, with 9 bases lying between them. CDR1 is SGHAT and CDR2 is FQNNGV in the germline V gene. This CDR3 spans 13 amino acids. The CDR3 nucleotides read TGTGCCAGCAGCCCAGACGGGAACTATGGCTACACCTTC. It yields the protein CASSPDGNYGYTF.

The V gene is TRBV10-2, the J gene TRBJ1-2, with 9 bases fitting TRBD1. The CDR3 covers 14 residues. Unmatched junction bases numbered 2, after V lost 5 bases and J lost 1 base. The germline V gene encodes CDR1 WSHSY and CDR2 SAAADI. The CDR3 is CASSQTGGNYGYTF. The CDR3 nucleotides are TGCGCCAGCAGTCAGACAGGGGGTAACTATGGCTACACCTTC.

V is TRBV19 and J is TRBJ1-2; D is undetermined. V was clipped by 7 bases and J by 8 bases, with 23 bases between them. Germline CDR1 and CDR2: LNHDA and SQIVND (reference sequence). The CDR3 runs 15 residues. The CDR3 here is CASNLARTLGGGYTF. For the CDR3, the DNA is TGTGCCAGTAACCTCGCCCGGACGTTAGGAGGAGGCTACACCTTC.

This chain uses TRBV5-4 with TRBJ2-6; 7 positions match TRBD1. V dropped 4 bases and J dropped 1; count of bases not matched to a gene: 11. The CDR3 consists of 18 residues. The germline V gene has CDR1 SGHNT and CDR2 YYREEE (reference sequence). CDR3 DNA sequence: TGTGCCAGCAGCAGGGGGCAGGGGCGCTCATCTGGGGCCAACGTCCTGACTTTC. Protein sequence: CASSRGQGRSSGANVLTF.

The CDR3 coding sequence is TGTGCCTTGTCGACAGGGGAAGACTATGGCTACACCTTC. Translated, it gives CALSTGEDYGYTF. The V gene is TRBV30, the J gene TRBJ1-2, with 8 nucleotides matching TRBD1. There are 13 residues in the CDR3. Germline CDR1 and CDR2: GTSNPN and SVGIG (reference sequence). J lost 3 bases, V lost 7 bases, and 7 bases had no gene match.

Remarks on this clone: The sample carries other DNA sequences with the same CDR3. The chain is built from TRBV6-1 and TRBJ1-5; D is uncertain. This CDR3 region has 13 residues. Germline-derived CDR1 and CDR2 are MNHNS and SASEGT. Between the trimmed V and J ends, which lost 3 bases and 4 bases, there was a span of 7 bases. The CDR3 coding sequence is TGTGCCAGCAGTGATGTGAGTAATCAGCCCCAGCATTTT. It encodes CASSDVSNQPQHF.

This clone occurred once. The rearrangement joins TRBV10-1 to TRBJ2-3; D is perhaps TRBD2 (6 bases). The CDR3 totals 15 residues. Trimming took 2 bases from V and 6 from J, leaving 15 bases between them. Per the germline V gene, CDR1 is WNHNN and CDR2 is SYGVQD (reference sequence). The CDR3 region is CASSEVWGGVDTQYF. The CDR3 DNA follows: TGCGCCAGCAGTGAGGTTTGGGGAGGAGTGGATACGCAGTATTTT.

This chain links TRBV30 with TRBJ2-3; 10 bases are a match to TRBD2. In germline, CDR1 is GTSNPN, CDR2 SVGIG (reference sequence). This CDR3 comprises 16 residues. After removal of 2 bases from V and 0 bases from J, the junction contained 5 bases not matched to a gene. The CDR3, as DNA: TGTGCCTGGAGTTACGGGACTAGCGATAGCACAGATACGCAGTATTTT. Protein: CAWSYGTSDSTDTQYF.

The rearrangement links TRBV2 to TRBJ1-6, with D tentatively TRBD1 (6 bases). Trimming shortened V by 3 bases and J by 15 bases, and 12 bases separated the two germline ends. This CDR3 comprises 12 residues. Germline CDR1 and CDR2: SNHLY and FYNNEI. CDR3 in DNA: TGTGCCAGCAGTGAGACGGACAGCCACCTCCACTTT. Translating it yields CASSETDSHLHF.

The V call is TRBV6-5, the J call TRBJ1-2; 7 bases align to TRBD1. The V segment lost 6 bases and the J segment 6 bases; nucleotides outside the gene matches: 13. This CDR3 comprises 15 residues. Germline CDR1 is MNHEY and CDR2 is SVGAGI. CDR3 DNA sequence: TGTGCCAGCAGGTTCTCCGTTACAGGGGAAGATGGCTACACCTTC. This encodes CASRFSVTGEDGYTF.

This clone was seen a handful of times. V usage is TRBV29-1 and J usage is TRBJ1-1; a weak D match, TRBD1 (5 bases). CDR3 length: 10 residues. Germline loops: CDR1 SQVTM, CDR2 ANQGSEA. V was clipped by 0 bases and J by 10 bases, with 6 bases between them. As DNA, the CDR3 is TGCAGCGTTGAAGAAGGGGCAGCTTTCTTT. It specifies CSVEEGAAFF.